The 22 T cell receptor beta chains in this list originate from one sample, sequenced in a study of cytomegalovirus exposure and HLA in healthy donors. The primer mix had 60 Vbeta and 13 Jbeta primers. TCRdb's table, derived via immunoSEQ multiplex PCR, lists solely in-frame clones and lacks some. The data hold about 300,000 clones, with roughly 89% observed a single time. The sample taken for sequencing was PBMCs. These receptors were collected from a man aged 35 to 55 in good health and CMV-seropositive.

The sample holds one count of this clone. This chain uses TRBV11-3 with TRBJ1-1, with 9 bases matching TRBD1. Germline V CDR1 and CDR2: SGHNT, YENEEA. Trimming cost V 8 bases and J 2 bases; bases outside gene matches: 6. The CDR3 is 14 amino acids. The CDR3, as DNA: TGTGCCAGCGGAAGGGACAGGGAAAACACTGAAGCTTTCTTT. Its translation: CASGRDRENTEAFF.

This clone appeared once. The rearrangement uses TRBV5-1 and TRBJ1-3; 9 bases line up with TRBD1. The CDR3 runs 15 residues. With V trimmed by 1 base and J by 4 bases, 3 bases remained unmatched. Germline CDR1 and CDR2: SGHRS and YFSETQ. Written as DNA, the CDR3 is TGCGCCAGCAGCTTGACAGGGGGCGAGGGAAACACCATATATTTT. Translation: CASSLTGGEGNTIYF.

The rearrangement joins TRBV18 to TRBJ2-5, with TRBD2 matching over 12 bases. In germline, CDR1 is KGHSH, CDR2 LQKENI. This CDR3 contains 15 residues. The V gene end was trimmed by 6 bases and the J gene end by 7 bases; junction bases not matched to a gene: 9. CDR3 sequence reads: CASSLDRTSGATQYF. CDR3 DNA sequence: TGTGCCAGCTCGCTAGATCGGACTAGCGGGGCGACCCAGTACTTC. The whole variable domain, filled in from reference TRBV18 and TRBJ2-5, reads NAGVMQNPRHLVRRRGQEARLRCSPMKGHSHVYWYRQLPEEGLKFMVYLQKENIIDESGMPKERFSAEFPKEGPSILRIQQVVRGDSAAYFCASSLDRTSGATQYFGPGTRLLVL.

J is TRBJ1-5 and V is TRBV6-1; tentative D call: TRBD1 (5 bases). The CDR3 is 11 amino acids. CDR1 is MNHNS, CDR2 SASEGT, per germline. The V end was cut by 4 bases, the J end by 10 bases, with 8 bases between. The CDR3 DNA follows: TGTGCCAGCAGTGGGGGCCTTCCCCAGCATTTT. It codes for CASSGGLPQHF.

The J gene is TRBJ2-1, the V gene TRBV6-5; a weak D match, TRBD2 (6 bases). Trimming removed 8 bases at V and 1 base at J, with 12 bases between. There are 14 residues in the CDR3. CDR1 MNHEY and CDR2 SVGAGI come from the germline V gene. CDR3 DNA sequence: TGTGCCAGCCGCGGGACTGAGTCCTACAATGAGCAGTTCTTC. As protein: CASRGTESYNEQFF.

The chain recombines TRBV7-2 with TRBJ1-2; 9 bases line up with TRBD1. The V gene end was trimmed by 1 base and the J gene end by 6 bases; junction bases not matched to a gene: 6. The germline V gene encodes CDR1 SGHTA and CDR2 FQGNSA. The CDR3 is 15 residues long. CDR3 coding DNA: TGTGCCAGCAGCTTAGGTGTCTGGACAGGGGATGGCTACACCTTC. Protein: CASSLGVWTGDGYTF.

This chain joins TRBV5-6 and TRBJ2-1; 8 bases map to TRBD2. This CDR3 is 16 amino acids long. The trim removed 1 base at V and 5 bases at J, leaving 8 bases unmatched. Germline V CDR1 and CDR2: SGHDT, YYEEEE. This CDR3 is CASSLILAGRDNEQFF. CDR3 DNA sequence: TGTGCCAGCAGCTTGATTTTAGCGGGAAGGGACAATGAGCAGTTCTTC.

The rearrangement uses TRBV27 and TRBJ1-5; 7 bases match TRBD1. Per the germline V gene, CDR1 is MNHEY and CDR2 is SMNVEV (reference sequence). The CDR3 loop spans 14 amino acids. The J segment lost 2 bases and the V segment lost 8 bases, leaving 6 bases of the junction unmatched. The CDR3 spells CASADRDGNQPQHF. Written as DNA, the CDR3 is TGTGCCAGCGCAGACAGGGATGGCAATCAGCCCCAGCATTTT.

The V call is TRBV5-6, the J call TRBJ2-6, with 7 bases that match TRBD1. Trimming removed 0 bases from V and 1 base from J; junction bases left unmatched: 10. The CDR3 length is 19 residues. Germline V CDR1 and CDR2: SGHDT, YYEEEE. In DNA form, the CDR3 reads TGTGCCAGCAGCTTGGTGGGGGCAGGGGGAATATCTGGGGCCAACGTCCTGACTTTC. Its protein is CASSLVGAGGISGANVLTF.

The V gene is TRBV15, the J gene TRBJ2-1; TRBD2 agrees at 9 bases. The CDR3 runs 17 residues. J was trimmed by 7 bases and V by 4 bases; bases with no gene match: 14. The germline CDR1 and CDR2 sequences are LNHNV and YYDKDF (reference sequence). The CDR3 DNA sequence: TGTGCCACCAGCAAGTCATTTGGCGGGAGGGCCAGGAATGAGCAGTTCTTC. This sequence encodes CATSKSFGGRARNEQFF.

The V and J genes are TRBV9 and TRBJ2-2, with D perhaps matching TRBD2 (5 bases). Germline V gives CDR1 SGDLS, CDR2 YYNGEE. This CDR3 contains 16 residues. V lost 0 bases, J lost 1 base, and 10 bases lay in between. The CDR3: CASSVGVGLNTGELFF. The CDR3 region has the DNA TGTGCCAGCAGCGTAGGGGTCGGACTGAACACCGGGGAGCTGTTTTTT.

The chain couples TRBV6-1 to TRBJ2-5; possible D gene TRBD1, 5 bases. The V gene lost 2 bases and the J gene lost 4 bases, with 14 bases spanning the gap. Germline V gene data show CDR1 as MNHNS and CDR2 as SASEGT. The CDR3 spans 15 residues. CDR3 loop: CASSENWGRVETQYF. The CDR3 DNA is TGTGCCAGCAGTGAAAATTGGGGCAGGGTAGAGACCCAGTACTTC.

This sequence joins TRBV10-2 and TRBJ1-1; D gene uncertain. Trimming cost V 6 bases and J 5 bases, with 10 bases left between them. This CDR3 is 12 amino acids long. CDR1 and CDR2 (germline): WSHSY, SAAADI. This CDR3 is CASSPERTEAFF. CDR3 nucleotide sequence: TGCGCCAGCAGCCCGGAGCGTACTGAAGCTTTCTTT.

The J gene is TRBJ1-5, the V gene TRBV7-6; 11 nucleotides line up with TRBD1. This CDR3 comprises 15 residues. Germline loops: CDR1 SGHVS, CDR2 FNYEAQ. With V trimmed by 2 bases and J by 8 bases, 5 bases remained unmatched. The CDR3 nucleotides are TGTGCCAGCAGCTTAAGGACAGGGGGCGTCGAGCCCCAGCATTTT. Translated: CASSLRTGGVEPQHF.

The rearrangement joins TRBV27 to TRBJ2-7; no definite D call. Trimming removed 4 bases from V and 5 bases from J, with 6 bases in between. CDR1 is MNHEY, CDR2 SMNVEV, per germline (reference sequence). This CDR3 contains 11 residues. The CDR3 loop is CASSSSNEQYF. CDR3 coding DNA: TGTGCCAGCAGTTCCTCTAACGAGCAGTACTTC.

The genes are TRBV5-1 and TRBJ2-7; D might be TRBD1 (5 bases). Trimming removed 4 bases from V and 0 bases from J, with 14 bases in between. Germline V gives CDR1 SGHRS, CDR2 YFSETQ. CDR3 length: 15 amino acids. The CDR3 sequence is CASSPRQGSSYEQYF. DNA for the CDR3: TGCGCCAGCAGCCCCCGGCAGGGAAGCTCCTACGAGCAGTACTTC.

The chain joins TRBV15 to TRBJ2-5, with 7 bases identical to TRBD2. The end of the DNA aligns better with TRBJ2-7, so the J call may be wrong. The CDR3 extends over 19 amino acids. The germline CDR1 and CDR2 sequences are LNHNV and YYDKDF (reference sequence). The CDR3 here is CATSRVQVGLAVGSYEQYF. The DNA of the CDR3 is TGTGCCACCAGCAGAGTCCAGGTGGGGCTAGCGGTTGGCTCCTACGAGCAGTACTTC.

CDR3 protein: CASGDFPGSKYGYTF. CDR3 DNA: TGCGCCAGCGGCGATTTTCCGGGTAGTAAATATGGCTACACCTTC. V and J are TRBV5-1 and TRBJ1-2; D gene uncertain. Germline V CDR1 and CDR2: SGHRS, YFSETQ. CDR3 length: 15 residues. Deletions cut 7 bases from V and 5 bases from J, with 21 bases between.

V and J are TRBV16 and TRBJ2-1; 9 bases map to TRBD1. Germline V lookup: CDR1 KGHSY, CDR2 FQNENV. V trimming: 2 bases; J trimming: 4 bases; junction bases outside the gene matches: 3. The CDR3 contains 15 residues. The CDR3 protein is CASSQSGTGYNEQFF. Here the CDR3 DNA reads TGTGCCAGCAGCCAAAGTGGGACAGGGTACAATGAGCAGTTCTTC.

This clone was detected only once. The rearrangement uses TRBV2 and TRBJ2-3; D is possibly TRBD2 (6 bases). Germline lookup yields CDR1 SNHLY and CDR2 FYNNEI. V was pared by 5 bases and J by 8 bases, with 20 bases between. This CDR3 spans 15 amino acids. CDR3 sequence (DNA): TGTGCCAGCAGTCCGACTAGGCCCCCCCCCGGTACGCAGTATTTT. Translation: CASSPTRPPPGTQYF.

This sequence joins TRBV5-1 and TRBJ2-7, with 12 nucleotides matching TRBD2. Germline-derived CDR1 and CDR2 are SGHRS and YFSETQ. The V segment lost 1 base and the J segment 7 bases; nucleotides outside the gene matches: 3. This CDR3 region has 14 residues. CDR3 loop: CASSLSGTSGEQYF. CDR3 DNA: TGCGCCAGCAGCTTGTCTGGGACTAGCGGGGAGCAGTACTTC.

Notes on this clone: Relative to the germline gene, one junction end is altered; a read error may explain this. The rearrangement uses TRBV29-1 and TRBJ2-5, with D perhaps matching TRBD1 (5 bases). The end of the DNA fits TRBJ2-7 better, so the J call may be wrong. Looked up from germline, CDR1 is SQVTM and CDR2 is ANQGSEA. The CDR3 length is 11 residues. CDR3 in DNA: TGCAGCGCTGAAAGGGGCCACGAGCAGTACTTC. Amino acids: CSAERGHEQYF.